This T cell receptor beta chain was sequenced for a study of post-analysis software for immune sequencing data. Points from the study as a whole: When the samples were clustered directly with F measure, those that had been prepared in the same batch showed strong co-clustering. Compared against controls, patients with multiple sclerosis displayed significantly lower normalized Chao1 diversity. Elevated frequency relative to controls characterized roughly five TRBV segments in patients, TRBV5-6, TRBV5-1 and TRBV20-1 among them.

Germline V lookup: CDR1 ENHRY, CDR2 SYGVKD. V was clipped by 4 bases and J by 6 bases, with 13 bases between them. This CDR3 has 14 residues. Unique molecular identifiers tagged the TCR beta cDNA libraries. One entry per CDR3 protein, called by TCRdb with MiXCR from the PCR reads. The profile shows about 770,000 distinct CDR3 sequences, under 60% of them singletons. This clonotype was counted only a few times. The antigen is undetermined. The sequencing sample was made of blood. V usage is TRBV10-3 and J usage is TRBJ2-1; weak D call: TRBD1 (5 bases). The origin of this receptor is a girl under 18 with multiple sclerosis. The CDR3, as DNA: TGTGCCATCAGTGCTCGGCAGGGTGGCAATGAGCAGTTCTTC. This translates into CAISARQGGNEQFF.